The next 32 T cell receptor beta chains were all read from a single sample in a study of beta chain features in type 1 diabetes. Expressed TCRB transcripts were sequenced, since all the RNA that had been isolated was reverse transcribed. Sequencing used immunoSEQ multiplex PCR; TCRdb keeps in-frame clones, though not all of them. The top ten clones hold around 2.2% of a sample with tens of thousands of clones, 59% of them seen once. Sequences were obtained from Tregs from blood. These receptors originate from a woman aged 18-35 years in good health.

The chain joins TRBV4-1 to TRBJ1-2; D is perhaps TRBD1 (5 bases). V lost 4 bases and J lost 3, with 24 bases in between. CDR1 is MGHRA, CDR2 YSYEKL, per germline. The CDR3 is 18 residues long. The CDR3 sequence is CASSRPQSEGRGDYGYTF. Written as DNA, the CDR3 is TGCGCCAGCAGCCGCCCTCAATCGGAGGGGAGAGGGGACTATGGCTACACCTTC.

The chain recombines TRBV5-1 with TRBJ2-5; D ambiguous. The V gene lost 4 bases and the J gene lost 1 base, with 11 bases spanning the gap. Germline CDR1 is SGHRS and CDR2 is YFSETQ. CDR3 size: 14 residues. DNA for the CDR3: TGCGCCAGCAGCCCTGACGAGGTCCAAGAGACCCAGTACTTC. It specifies CASSPDEVQETQYF.

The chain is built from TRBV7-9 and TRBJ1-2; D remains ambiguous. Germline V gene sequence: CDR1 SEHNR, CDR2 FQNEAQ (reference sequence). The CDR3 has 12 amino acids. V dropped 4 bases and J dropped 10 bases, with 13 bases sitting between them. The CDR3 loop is CASSSPRRLYTF. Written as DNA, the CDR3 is TGTGCCAGCAGCTCCCCCCGCAGGCTCTACACCTTC.

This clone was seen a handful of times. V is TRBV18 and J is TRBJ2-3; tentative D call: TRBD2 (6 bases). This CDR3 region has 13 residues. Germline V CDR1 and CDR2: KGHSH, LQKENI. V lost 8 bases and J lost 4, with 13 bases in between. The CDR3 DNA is TGTGCCAGCGTCGGGAGTGTGGCAGATACGCAGTATTTT. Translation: CASVGSVADTQYF. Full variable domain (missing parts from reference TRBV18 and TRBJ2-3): NAGVMQNPRHLVRRRGQEARLRCSPMKGHSHVYWYRQLPEEGLKFMVYLQKENIIDESGMPKERFSAEFPKEGPSILRIQQVVRGDSAAYFCASVGSVADTQYFGPGTRLTVL.

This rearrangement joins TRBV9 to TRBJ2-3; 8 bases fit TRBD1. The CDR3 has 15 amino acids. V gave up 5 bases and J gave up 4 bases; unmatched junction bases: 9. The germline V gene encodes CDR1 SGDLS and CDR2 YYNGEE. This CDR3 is CASSAYGQGADTQYF. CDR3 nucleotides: TGTGCCAGCAGTGCCTACGGACAGGGCGCAGATACGCAGTATTTT.

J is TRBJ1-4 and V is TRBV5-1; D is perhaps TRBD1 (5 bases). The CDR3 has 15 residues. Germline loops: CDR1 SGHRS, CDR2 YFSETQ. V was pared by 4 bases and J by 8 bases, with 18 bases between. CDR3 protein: CASSDVAGLTEKLFF. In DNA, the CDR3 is TGCGCCAGCAGCGACGTCGCGGGACTTACAGAAAAACTGTTTTTT.

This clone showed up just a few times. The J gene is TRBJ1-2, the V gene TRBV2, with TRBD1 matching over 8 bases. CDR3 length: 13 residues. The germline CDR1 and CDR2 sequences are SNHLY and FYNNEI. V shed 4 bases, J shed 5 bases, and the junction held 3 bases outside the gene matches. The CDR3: CASSATGAYGYTF. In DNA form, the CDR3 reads TGTGCCAGCAGTGCGACAGGGGCGTATGGCTACACCTTC.

CDR3 bases: TGCGCCAGCAGCCCCGGGCGGAGGGATGGCTACACCTTC. It encodes CASSPGRRDGYTF. This chain uses TRBV5-1 with TRBJ1-2, with no clear D. V was shortened by 4 bases and J by 6 bases, with 13 bases between the two germline ends. CDR3 size: 13 residues. Germline V gene data show CDR1 as SGHRS and CDR2 as YFSETQ.

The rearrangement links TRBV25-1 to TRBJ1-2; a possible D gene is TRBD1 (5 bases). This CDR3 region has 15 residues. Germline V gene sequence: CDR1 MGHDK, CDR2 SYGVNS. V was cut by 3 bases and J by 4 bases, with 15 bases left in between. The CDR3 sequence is CASSDRGYPFYGYTF. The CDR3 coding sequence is TGTGCCAGCAGTGATCGGGGGTACCCGTTCTATGGCTACACCTTC.

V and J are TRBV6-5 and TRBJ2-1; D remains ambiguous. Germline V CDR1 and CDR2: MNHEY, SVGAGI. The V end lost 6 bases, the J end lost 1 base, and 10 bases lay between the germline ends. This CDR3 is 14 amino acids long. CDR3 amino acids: CASRTVRSYNEQFF. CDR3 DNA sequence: TGTGCCAGCAGAACGGTCAGGTCCTACAATGAGCAGTTCTTC.

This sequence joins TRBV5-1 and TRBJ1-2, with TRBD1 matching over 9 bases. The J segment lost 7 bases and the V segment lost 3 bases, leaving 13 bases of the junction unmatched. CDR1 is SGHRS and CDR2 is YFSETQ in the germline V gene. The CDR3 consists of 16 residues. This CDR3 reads CASSSYPGQGFGGYTF. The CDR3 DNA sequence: TGCGCCAGCAGCTCTTACCCGGGACAGGGTTTCGGTGGCTACACCTTC. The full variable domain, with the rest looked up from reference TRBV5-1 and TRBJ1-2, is KAGVTQTPRYLIKTRGQQVTLSCSPISGHRSVSWYQQTPGQGLQFLFEYFSETQRNKGNFPGRFSGRQFSNSRSEMNVSTLELGDSALYLCASSSYPGQGFGGYTFGSGTRLTVV.

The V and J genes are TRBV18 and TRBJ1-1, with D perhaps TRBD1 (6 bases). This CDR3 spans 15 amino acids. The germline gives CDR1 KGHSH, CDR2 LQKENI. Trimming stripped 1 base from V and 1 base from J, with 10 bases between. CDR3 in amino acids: CASSPLRDTNTEAFF. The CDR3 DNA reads TGTGCCAGCTCACCACTCCGGGACACGAACACTGAAGCTTTCTTT. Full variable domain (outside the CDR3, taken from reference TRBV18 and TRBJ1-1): NAGVMQNPRHLVRRRGQEARLRCSPMKGHSHVYWYRQLPEEGLKFMVYLQKENIIDESGMPKERFSAEFPKEGPSILRIQQVVRGDSAAYFCASSPLRDTNTEAFFGQGTRLTVV.

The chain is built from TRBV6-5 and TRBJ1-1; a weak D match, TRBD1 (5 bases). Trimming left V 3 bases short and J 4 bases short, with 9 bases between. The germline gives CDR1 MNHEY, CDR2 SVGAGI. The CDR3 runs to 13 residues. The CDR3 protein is CASSYGQGTEAFF. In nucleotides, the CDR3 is TGTGCCAGCAGTTATGGGCAGGGCACTGAAGCTTTCTTT.

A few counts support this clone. The DNA of the CDR3 is TGTGCCATCTCTGGGGAGGGCGAGCAGTACTTC. Amino acids: CAISGEGEQYF. The chain carries TRBV10-3 and TRBJ2-7, with 7 nucleotides matching TRBD2. This CDR3 has 11 residues. After removal of 8 bases from V and 6 bases from J, the junction contained 4 bases not matched to a gene. Germline V CDR1 and CDR2: ENHRY, SYGVKD.

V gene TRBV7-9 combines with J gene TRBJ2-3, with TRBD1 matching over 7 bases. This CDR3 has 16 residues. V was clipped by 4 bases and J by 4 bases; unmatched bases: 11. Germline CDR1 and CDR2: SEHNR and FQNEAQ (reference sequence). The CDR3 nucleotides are TGTGCCAGCAGCTCGGGTACAGGGACAGTTTCAGATACGCAGTATTTT. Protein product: CASSSGTGTVSDTQYF.

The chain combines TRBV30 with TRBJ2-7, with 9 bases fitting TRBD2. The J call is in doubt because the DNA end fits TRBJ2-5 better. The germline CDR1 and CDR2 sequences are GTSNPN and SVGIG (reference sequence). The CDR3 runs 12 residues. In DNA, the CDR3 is TGTGCCTGGAGGCGGGGGGGAGAGACCCAGTACTTC. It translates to CAWRRGGETQYF.

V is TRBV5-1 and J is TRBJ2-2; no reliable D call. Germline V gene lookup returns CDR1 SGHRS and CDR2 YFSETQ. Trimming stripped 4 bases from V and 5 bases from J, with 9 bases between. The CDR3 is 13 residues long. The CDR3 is CASSLLPTGELFF. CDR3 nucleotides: TGCGCCAGCAGCCTTCTTCCGACCGGGGAGCTGTTTTTT.

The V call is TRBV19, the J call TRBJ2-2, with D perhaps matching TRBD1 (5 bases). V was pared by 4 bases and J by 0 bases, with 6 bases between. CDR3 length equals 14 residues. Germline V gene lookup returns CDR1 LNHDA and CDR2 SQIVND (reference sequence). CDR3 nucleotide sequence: TGTGCCAGTAGTACGACAGCGAACACCGGGGAGCTGTTTTTT. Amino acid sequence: CASSTTANTGELFF.

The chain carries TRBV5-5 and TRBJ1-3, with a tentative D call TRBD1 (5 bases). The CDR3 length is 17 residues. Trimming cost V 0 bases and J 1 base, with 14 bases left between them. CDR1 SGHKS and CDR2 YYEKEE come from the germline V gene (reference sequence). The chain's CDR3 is CASSLGPTGPSGNTIYF. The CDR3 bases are TGTGCCAGCAGCTTGGGTCCTACAGGCCCTTCTGGAAACACCATATATTTT.

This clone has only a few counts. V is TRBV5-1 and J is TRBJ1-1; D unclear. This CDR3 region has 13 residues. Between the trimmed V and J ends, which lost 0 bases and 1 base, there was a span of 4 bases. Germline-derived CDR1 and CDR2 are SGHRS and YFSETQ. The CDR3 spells CASSLGGNTEAFF. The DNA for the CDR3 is TGCGCCAGCAGCTTGGGCGGGAACACTGAAGCTTTCTTT.

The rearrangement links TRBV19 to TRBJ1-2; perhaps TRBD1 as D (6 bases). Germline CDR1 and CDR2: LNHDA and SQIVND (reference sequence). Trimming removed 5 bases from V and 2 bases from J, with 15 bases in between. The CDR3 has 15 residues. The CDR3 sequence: CASSLLGGANYGYTF. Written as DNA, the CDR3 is TGTGCCAGTAGTCTCTTGGGGGGGGCCAACTATGGCTACACCTTC.

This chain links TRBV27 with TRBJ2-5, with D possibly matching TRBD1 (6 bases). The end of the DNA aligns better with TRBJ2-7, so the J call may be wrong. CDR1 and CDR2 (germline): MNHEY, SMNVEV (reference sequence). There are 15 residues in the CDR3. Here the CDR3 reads CASSLGAWASYEQYF. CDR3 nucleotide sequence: TGTGCCAGCAGTCTGGGGGCGTGGGCCTCCTACGAGCAGTACTTC.

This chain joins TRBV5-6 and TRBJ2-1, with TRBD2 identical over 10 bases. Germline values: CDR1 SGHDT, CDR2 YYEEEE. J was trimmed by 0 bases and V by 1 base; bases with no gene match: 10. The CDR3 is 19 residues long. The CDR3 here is CASSLWLAGDPLSYNEQFF. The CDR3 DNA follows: TGTGCCAGCAGCTTGTGGCTAGCGGGAGACCCCCTCTCCTACAATGAGCAGTTCTTC.

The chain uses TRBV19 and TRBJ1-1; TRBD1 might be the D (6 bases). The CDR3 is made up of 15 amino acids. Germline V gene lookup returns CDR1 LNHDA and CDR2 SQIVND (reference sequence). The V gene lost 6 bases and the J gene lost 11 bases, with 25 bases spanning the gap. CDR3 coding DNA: TGTGCCAGTAGGCTGGACAGAGGAAGACTCCCTGGGGCTTTCTTT. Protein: CASRLDRGRLPGAFF.

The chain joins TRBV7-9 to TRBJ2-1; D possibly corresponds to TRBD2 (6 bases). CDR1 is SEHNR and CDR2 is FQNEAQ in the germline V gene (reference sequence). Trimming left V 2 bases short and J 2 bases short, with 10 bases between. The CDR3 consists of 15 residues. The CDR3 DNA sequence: TGTGCCAGCAGCTTACCGGGGGTAGCCTACAATGAGCAGTTCTTC. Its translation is CASSLPGVAYNEQFF. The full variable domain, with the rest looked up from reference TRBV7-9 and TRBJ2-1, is DTGVSQNPRHKITKRGQNVTFRCDPISEHNRLYWYRQTLGQGPEFLTYFQNEAQLEKSRLLSDRFSAERPKGSFSTLEIQRTEQGDSAMYLCASSLPGVAYNEQFFGPGTRLTVL.

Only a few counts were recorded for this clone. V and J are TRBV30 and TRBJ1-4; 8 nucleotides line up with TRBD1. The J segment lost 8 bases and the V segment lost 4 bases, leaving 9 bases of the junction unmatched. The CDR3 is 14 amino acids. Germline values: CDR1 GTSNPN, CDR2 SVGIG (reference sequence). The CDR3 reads CAWKPGGAGEKLFF. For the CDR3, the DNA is TGTGCCTGGAAGCCAGGGGGCGCAGGGGAAAAACTGTTTTTT.

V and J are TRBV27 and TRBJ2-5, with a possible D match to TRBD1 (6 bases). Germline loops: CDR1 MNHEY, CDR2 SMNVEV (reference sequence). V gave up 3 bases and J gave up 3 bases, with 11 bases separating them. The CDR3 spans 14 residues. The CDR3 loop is CASSFRWTEETQYF. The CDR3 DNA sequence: TGTGCCAGCAGTTTCCGTTGGACAGAAGAGACCCAGTACTTC.

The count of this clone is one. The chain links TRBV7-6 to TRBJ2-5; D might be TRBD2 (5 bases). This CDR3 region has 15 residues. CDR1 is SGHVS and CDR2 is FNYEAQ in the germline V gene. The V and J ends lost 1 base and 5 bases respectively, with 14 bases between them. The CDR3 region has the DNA TGTGCCAGCAGCTTAGAAGGACTGGCGGAGGAGACCCAGTACTTC. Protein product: CASSLEGLAEETQYF.

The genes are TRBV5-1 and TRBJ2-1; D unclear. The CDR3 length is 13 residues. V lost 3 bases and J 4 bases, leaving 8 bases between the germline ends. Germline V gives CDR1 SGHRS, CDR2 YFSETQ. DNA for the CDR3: TGCGCCAGCAGCTCCCTAGGTTACAATGAGCAGTTCTTC. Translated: CASSSLGYNEQFF. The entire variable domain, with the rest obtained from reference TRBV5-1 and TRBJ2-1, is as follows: KAGVTQTPRYLIKTRGQQVTLSCSPISGHRSVSWYQQTPGQGLQFLFEYFSETQRNKGNFPGRFSGRQFSNSRSEMNVSTLELGDSALYLCASSSLGYNEQFFGPGTRLTVL.

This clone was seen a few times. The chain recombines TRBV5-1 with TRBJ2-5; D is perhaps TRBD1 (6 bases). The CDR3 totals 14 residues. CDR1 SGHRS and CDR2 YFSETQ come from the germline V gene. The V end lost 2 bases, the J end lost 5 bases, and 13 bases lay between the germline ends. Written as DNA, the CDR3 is TGCGCCAGCAGCTTCAGCAGGGGCGGGGAGACCCAGTACTTC. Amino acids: CASSFSRGGETQYF.

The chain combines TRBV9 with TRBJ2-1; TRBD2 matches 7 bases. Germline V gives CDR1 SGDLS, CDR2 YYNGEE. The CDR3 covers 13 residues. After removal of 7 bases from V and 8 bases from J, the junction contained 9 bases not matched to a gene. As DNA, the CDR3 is TGTGCCAGCGGGGGGGGGACCGCCCATGAGCAGTTCTTC. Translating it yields CASGGGTAHEQFF.

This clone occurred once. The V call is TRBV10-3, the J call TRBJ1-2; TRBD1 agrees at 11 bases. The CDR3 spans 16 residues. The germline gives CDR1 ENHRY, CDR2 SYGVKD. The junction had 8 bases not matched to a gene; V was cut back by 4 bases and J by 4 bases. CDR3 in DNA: TGTGCCATCAGTGTTACGCCGGGACAGGGGGGCTATGGCTACACCTTC. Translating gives CAISVTPGQGGYGYTF.